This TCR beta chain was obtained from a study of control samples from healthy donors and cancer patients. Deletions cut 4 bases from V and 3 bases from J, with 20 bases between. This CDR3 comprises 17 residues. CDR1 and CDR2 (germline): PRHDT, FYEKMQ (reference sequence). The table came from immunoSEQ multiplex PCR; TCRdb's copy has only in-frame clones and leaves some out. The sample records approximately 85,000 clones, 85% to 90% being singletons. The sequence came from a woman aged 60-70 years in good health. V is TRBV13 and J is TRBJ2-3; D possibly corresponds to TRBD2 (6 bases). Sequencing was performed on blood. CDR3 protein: CASSWVGPGDRTDTQYF. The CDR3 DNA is TGTGCCAGCAGCTGGGTCGGACCGGGAGACAGAACAGATACGCAGTATTTT.